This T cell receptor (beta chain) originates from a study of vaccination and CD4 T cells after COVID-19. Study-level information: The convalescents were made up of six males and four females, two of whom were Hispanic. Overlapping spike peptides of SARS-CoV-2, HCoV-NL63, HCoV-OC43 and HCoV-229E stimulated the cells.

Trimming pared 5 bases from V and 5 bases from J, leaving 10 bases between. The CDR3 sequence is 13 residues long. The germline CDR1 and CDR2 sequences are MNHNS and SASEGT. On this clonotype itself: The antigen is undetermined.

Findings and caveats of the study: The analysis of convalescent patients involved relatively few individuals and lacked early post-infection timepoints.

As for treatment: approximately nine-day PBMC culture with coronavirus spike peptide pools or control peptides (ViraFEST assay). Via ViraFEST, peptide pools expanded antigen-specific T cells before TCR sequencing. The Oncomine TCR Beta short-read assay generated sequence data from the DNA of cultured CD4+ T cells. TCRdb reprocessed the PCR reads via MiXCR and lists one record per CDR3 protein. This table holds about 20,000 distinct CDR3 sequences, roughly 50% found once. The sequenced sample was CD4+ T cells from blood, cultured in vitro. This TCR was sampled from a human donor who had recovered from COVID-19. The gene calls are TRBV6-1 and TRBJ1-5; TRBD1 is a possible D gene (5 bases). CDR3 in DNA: TGTGCCAGCAGTCTGACAGCGGATCAGCCCCAGCATTTT. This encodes CASSLTADQPQHF.